This record concerns one T cell receptor (beta chain) sequence. Clones were sequenced by immunoSEQ multiplex PCR, and TCRdb holds only the in-frame ones, with some missing. The table has 15,000 to 20,000 clones, about three quarters seen once; the top ten hold about 2.2%. Trimming removed 4 bases at V and 2 bases at J, with 15 bases between. CDR1 and CDR2 from the germline V gene are MNHNS and SASEGT. This CDR3 is 16 amino acids long. Time point given: cycle 4 day 1 (C4D1), after 6 weeks of nivolumab. Autologous stem cell transplantation was followed by relapse in every patient, and brentuximab vedotin exposure varied. By magnetic negative selection, CD4+ T cells were purified from thawed PBMCs. Best responses were complete response, partial response or progressive disease. The sample belongs to a study of PD-1 blockade in classical Hodgkin lymphoma.

The rearrangement links TRBV6-1 to TRBJ2-1; D remains unclear. The TCR originated in a human donor with classical Hodgkin lymphoma. This material consisted of CD4+ T cells from blood, taken before the fourth cycle of nivolumab. CDR3 DNA sequence: TGTGCCAGCAGTGGTCGGACCGACCCAACCTACAATGAGCAGTTCTTC. The encoded protein is CASSGRTDPTYNEQFF.